The 10 T cell receptor beta chains below all came from one sample that was sequenced in a study of blood T cell repertoires in COVID-19. Only in-frame clones appear in the TCRdb table, and some are missing; sequencing was by immunoSEQ multiplex PCR. The profile shows under 40,000 clones, roughly 85% of them singletons. Sample: peripheral blood. The receptors come from a human donor with acute or convalescent COVID-19. The donor label of this sample is uncertain.

The genes are TRBV3-1 (or the pseudogene TRBV3-2) and TRBJ1-1; 9 positions agree with TRBD1. The CDR3 runs 14 residues. Trimming at V came to 6 bases and at J to 1 base, leaving 3 bases not matched to a gene. Germline values: CDR1 LGHDT, CDR2 YNNKEL (reference sequence). CDR3 residues: CASSRDRANTEAFF. Written as DNA, the CDR3 is TGTGCCAGCAGTCGGGACAGGGCGAACACTGAAGCTTTCTTT.

The chain combines TRBV30 with TRBJ2-7, with D unresolved. Germline CDR1 is GTSNPN and CDR2 is SVGIG (reference sequence). The CDR3 covers 12 residues. V was pared by 2 bases and J by 5 bases, with 10 bases between. CDR3 bases: TGTGCCTGGAGTCCACAGAGACACGAGCAGTACTTC. Its protein product is CAWSPQRHEQYF. The complete variable domain, with remaining parts taken from reference TRBV30 and TRBJ2-7, reads SQTIHQWPATLVQPVGSPLSLECTVEGTSNPNLYWYRQAAGRGLQLLFYSVGIGQISSEVPQNLSASRPQDRQFILSSKKLLLSDSGFYLCAWSPQRHEQYFGPGTRLTVT.

This clone was picked up one time. V usage is TRBV3-1 (or the pseudogene TRBV3-2) and J usage is TRBJ2-2; 7 bases fit TRBD2. In germline, CDR1 is LGHDT, CDR2 YNNKEL (reference sequence). Trimming removed 11 bases from V and 6 bases from J; junction bases left unmatched: 12. The CDR3 runs to 14 residues. Written as DNA, the CDR3 is TGTGCCGCAGGTAAAACTAGCGTCTCCGGGGAGCTGTTTTTT. Translated: CAAGKTSVSGELFF.

This clone appeared once. The chain is built from TRBV7-9 and TRBJ1-1; D gene unclear. V was shortened by 1 base and J by 1 base, with 7 bases between the two germline ends. Germline lookup yields CDR1 SEHNR and CDR2 FQNEAQ (reference sequence). This CDR3 is built from 14 residues. CDR3 loop: CASSLGAENTEAFF. For the CDR3, the DNA is TGTGCCAGCAGCTTAGGGGCCGAGAACACTGAAGCTTTCTTT.

The chain combines TRBV11-2 with TRBJ1-4; possibly TRBD1 for D (6 bases). The ends were cut back, 0 bases at V and 3 bases at J, with 11 bases in the middle. CDR3 size: 16 residues. The germline CDR1 and CDR2 sequences are SGHAT and FQNNGV. This CDR3 reads CASSLEGAVANEKLFF. The CDR3 nucleotides read TGTGCCAGCAGCTTAGAGGGGGCGGTTGCTAATGAAAAACTGTTTTTT. The full variable domain, with the rest looked up from reference TRBV11-2 and TRBJ1-4, is EAGVAQSPRYKIIEKRQSVAFWCNPISGHATLYWYQQILGQGPKLLIQFQNNGVVDDSQLPKDRFSAERLKGVDSTLKIQPAKLEDSAVYLCASSLEGAVANEKLFFGSGTQLSVL.

This clone showed up just once. This rearrangement joins TRBV4-1 to TRBJ2-1; 7 bases are a match to TRBD1. The length of the CDR3 is 16 residues. CDR1 is MGHRA, CDR2 YSYEKL, per germline. Trimming cost V 2 bases and J 7 bases; bases outside gene matches: 11. The chain's CDR3 is CASSQLTTGRGNEQFF. The CDR3 nucleotides are TGCGCCAGCAGCCAACTTACGACAGGGCGTGGGAATGAGCAGTTCTTC.

V and J are TRBV27 and TRBJ1-5, with D hard to call. Germline CDR1 reads MNHEY; CDR2 reads SMNVEV (reference sequence). The V and J ends lost 5 bases and 4 bases respectively, with 9 bases between them. The CDR3 contains 13 residues. The DNA of the CDR3 is TGTGCCAGCAGTCCAAATTTGAATCAGCCCCAGCATTTT. It is translated as CASSPNLNQPQHF.

This clone was seen just once. The chain links TRBV27 to TRBJ1-2, with TRBD1 identical over 8 bases. The J segment lost 4 bases and the V segment lost 6 bases, leaving 10 bases of the junction unmatched. The CDR3 spans 15 residues. The germline V gene has CDR1 MNHEY and CDR2 SMNVEV (reference sequence). This CDR3 reads CASSRGKTGVYGYTF. The CDR3 DNA sequence: TGTGCCAGCAGCCGCGGAAAGACAGGGGTCTATGGCTACACCTTC.

The rearrangement links TRBV30 to TRBJ2-7, with TRBD1 matching over 8 bases. This CDR3 is built from 13 residues. V was pared by 5 bases and J by 4 bases, with 7 bases of the junction left unmatched. Germline-derived CDR1 and CDR2 are GTSNPN and SVGIG (reference sequence). The chain's CDR3 is CAWSTGGQYEQYF. The CDR3 coding sequence is TGTGCCTGGTCAACAGGGGGTCAATACGAGCAGTACTTC.

The chain employs TRBV19 and TRBJ1-4; 10 positions match TRBD1. With V trimmed by 4 bases and J by 3 bases, 8 bases remained unmatched. The CDR3 is 17 residues long. CDR1 and CDR2 from the germline V gene are LNHDA and SQIVND (reference sequence). The CDR3 nucleotides are TGTGCCAGTAGTACCCGGGACAGGGGATGGTCTAATGAAAAACTGTTTTTT. Translating it yields CASSTRDRGWSNEKLFF.